The clone carrying this TCR beta chain appeared once. Antigen specificity is unknown. This specimen belongs to a study of radiotherapy plus CTLA-4 blockade in lung cancer. Study-wide points: Researchers report tumor-derived TCR clones expanding in blood after radiotherapy plus ipilimumab.

Trimming removed 0 bases from V and 8 bases from J, with 7 bases in between. Germline-derived CDR1 and CDR2 are LGHNA and YNFKEQ. The CDR3 contains 13 residues. Clones were sequenced by immunoSEQ multiplex PCR, and TCRdb holds only the in-frame ones, with some missing. This sample has more than 75,000 clones; around 83% occur once, and the top ten carry roughly 23%. The rearrangement links TRBV4-2 to TRBJ2-2; D gene unclear. The material sequenced was peripheral blood, taken from a patient treated with radiotherapy plus ipilimumab. The TCR was taken from a human donor with non-small cell lung cancer that progressed on radiotherapy plus ipilimumab. DNA of the CDR3: TGTGCCAGCAGCCAAGAACCCCGGGGGGAGCTGTTTTTT. Residues: CASSQEPRGELFF.